The clone carrying this T cell receptor (beta chain) was seen repeatedly, ten times or more. Its target is unknown. Germline V gene sequence: CDR1 SGHTA, CDR2 FQGNSA. This CDR3 has 15 residues. With 2 bases removed from V and 4 bases from J, the gap between germline ends came to 14 bases. The data were obtained in a study of Graves' ophthalmopathy and Graves' hyperthyroidism. Across the whole study: Peripheral blood was gathered at first diagnosis, ahead of any treatment whatsoever.

Study observations and caveats: Among thyroid clonotypes expanded above 0.001 frequency, most also appeared in blood.

Using RNA transcripts, the TCR beta CDR3 regions were amplified. An initial RT-PCR round employing HTBI primers preceded a second-round multiplex PCR. TCRdb independently ran MiXCR on the multiplex PCR reads; one entry per CDR3 protein. In the table there are 200,000 to 250,000 distinct CDR3 sequences, about 32% of which are singletons. Uncontrolled infections, other autoimmune diseases, pregnancy or lactation barred patients from enrollment. It was from 10 ml of fresh peripheral blood that the PBMCs came. The genes are TRBV7-2 and TRBJ1-2; unclear D gene. The clonotype comes from a middle-aged man with Graves' ophthalmopathy. Sequenced material: peripheral blood. The CDR3 region has the DNA TGTGCCAGCAGCTTAATCCCGAGTCCTTCCTATGGCTACACCTTC. Protein sequence: CASSLIPSPSYGYTF.